The 30 T cell receptor beta chains below come from one sample, sequenced in a study of neurological immune-mediated disorders. TCRdb processed the 5' RACE reads anew with MiXCR; each CDR3 protein has one entry. The sample has some 30,000 distinct CDR3 sequences; approximately 24% are singletons. Specimen: CD4+ T cells from blood. The receptors derive from a man aged 50-60 years with HTLV-1-associated myelopathy (HAM/TSP).

This clonotype has ten or more counts. J is TRBJ2-3 and V is TRBV20-1; D may be TRBD2 (6 bases). The germline V gene encodes CDR1 DFQATT and CDR2 SNEGSKA (reference sequence). Trimming stripped 6 bases from V and 0 bases from J, with 22 bases between. The CDR3 covers 17 residues. CDR3 sequence (DNA): TGCAGTGCCCGCTTCGGGGGTAAACCACCTAGCACAGATACGCAGTATTTT. Translation gives CSARFGGKPPSTDTQYF.

The chain couples TRBV5-5 to TRBJ2-2; D may be TRBD2 (6 bases). Germline V gene sequence: CDR1 SGHKS, CDR2 YYEKEE (reference sequence). The CDR3 contains 15 residues. The V and J ends lost 1 base and 6 bases respectively, with 13 bases between them. The CDR3 spells CASSLWAGRSGELFF. As DNA, the CDR3 is TGTGCCAGCAGCTTGTGGGCGGGGAGGTCCGGGGAGCTGTTTTTT.

The chain couples TRBV5-1 to TRBJ2-5; the match to TRBD1 covers 10 bases. CDR3 length equals 16 residues. J gave up 1 base and V 3 bases, and 6 bases lay outside the gene matches. Germline CDR1 is SGHRS and CDR2 is YFSETQ. The CDR3 loop reads CASSSSGTGVQETQYF. The CDR3 DNA reads TGCGCCAGCAGCTCCTCCGGGACAGGGGTCCAAGAGACCCAGTACTTC.

This clonotype was counted only a few times. This rearrangement joins TRBV4-1 to TRBJ1-1; tentatively, D is TRBD1 (6 bases). CDR1 and CDR2 (germline): MGHRA, YSYEKL. Trimming took off 4 bases at V and 5 bases at J, with 14 bases between the two ends. The CDR3 runs 14 residues. CDR3 residues: CASSPQRGGTEAFF. CDR3 nucleotide sequence: TGCGCCAGCAGCCCCCAAAGGGGGGGGACTGAAGCTTTCTTT.

This clonotype was counted many times. This rearrangement joins TRBV10-1 to TRBJ2-1, with TRBD2 identical over 10 bases. Germline CDR1 reads WNHNN; CDR2 reads SYGVQD (reference sequence). The CDR3 is 15 amino acids. V dropped 5 bases and J dropped 4; count of bases not matched to a gene: 5. DNA for the CDR3: TGCGCCAGCAGTTTAGCGGGGGGAAGGTACAATGAGCAGTTCTTC. Translation gives CASSLAGGRYNEQFF.

This clonotype ranks as medium-sized. The chain couples TRBV5-6 to TRBJ2-1, with TRBD2 matching 7 bases. CDR1 SGHDT and CDR2 YYEEEE come from the germline V gene. The trim removed 0 bases at V and 10 bases at J, leaving 4 bases unmatched. This CDR3 is built from 13 residues. The CDR3 spells CASSLAGLQEQFF. The CDR3 region has the DNA TGTGCCAGCAGCTTGGCGGGACTACAGGAGCAGTTCTTC.

This clonotype was detected ten times or more. This sequence joins TRBV6-5 and TRBJ1-5; tentatively, D is TRBD1 (5 bases). Per the germline V gene, CDR1 is MNHEY and CDR2 is SVGAGI. Between the trimmed V and J ends, which lost 2 bases and 3 bases, there was a span of 8 bases. The CDR3 spans 14 residues. The CDR3 DNA reads as TGTGCCAGCAGTTACGACAGATACAATCAGCCCCAGCATTTT. Amino acid sequence: CASSYDRYNQPQHF.

The genes are TRBV5-5 and TRBJ2-1; D gene uncertain. V was clipped by 5 bases and J by 5 bases, with 8 bases between them. Germline-derived CDR1 and CDR2 are SGHKS and YYEKEE (reference sequence). The CDR3 extends over 12 amino acids. CDR3 DNA sequence: TGTGCCAGCAGGAATTTTAACAATGAGCAGTTCTTC. Its translation: CASRNFNNEQFF.

The rearrangement joins TRBV7-2 to TRBJ1-4, with D hard to call. Per the germline V gene, CDR1 is SGHTA and CDR2 is FQGNSA. V lost 2 bases to trimming and J lost 2 bases, with 9 bases between them. CDR3 length: 15 amino acids. The CDR3 DNA sequence: TGTGCCAGCAGCTTATTGAGGAGTACTAATGAAAAACTGTTTTTT. The encoded protein is CASSLLRSTNEKLFF.

This clonotype was seen many times. The chain couples TRBV7-6 to TRBJ2-5, with D unresolved. The V gene lost 1 base and the J gene lost 5 bases, with 8 bases spanning the gap. The CDR3 is 13 residues long. Germline V gene lookup returns CDR1 SGHVS and CDR2 FNYEAQ. The CDR3 sequence is CASSLGLKETQYF. CDR3 nucleotides: TGTGCCAGCAGCTTAGGCCTAAAGGAGACCCAGTACTTC.

This clonotype was detected ten times or more. J is TRBJ2-1 and V is TRBV7-2; D gene uncertain. The CDR3 contains 12 residues. Germline assignment: CDR1 SGHTA and CDR2 FQGNSA. V was cut by 4 bases and J by 12 bases, with 13 bases left in between. The CDR3, as DNA: TGTGCCAGCAGCTCGCATAATCATCGGCAGTTCTTC. It specifies CASSSHNHRQFF.

This clonotype was recorded at least ten times. The chain couples TRBV27 to TRBJ1-2, with 10 bases aligning to TRBD1. This CDR3 is 15 amino acids long. Germline CDR1 reads MNHEY; CDR2 reads SMNVEV (reference sequence). Trimming removed 8 bases from V and 3 bases from J; junction bases left unmatched: 9. CDR3 amino acids: CASGDTDRGDYGYTF. CDR3 nucleotides: TGTGCCAGCGGAGACACGGACAGGGGGGACTATGGCTACACCTTC.

The table lists this clonotype with many counts. The V gene is TRBV5-5, the J gene TRBJ1-2, with TRBD1 identical over 10 bases. Germline CDR1 is SGHKS and CDR2 is YYEKEE (reference sequence). The CDR3 is 13 amino acids. The V gene end was trimmed by 3 bases and the J gene end by 8 bases; junction bases not matched to a gene: 4. The CDR3 region is CASSSGTGDGYTF. CDR3 sequence (DNA): TGTGCCAGCAGCTCCGGGACAGGGGACGGCTACACCTTC.

At least ten counts were recorded for this clonotype. CDR3 in amino acids: CASAGLADLEQFF. For the CDR3, the DNA is TGCGCCAGCGCGGGACTAGCGGACCTGGAGCAGTTCTTC. The V call is TRBV5-1, the J call TRBJ2-1; TRBD2 aligns across 11 bases. The V gene end was trimmed by 7 bases and the J gene end by 10 bases; junction bases not matched to a gene: 7. Germline CDR1 SGHRS, CDR2 YFSETQ. This CDR3 contains 13 residues.

This chain uses TRBV12-3 or TRBV12-4 with TRBJ1-5, with D uncertain. Trimming took 0 bases from V and 4 from J, leaving 7 bases between them. The CDR3 spans 14 residues. CDR3 in DNA: TGTGCCAGCAGTTTAGCGGCCGGTAATCAGCCCCAGCATTTT. This codes for CASSLAAGNQPQHF.

The genes are TRBV15 and TRBJ1-4, with 7 bases identical to TRBD1. The germline V gene has CDR1 LNHNV and CDR2 YYDKDF (reference sequence). This CDR3 region has 16 residues. Germline trimming cut 1 base from V and 3 bases from J; bases unmatched to any gene: 5. In DNA form, the CDR3 reads TGTGCCACCAGCAGAGGGACAGGAAAAGCTAATGAAAAACTGTTTTTT. Amino acid sequence: CATSRGTGKANEKLFF.

This clonotype was counted ten times or more. CDR3 in DNA: TGCAGTGCTCAGACTAGCGGGGGGGGCGAGCAGTACTTC. It codes for CSAQTSGGGEQYF. V usage is TRBV20-1 and J usage is TRBJ2-7; TRBD2 agrees at 14 bases. CDR1 DFQATT and CDR2 SNEGSKA come from the germline V gene (reference sequence). The CDR3 runs to 13 residues. The ends lost 5 bases at V and 6 bases at J; junction bases unmatched: 3.

This clonotype was seen many times. This rearrangement joins TRBV6-5 to TRBJ2-7; D is possibly TRBD1 or TRBD2 (5 bases each). CDR1 MNHEY and CDR2 SVGAGI come from the germline V gene. The CDR3 is 15 residues long. V was shortened by 0 bases and J by 3 bases, with 12 bases between the two germline ends. CDR3 residues: CASSYSGDGGYEQYF. In DNA, the CDR3 is TGTGCCAGCAGTTACTCGGGGGACGGAGGCTACGAGCAGTACTTC.

V is TRBV5-6 and J is TRBJ2-1; the match to TRBD1 covers 10 bases. Trimming took 7 bases from V and 9 from J; bases not matched to a gene: 7. The CDR3 runs 13 residues. The germline CDR1 and CDR2 sequences are SGHDT and YYEEEE. CDR3 DNA: TGTGCCAGCGGACAGGGGGGTTTTAGTGAGCAGTTCTTC. Residues: CASGQGGFSEQFF.

The chain is built from TRBV7-9 and TRBJ1-5; unclear D gene. Germline values: CDR1 SEHNR, CDR2 FQNEAQ (reference sequence). This CDR3 is 12 amino acids long. The V gene lost 3 bases and the J gene lost 8 bases, with 8 bases spanning the gap. In nucleotides, the CDR3 is TGTGCCAGCAGCTTCCCAGATAAGCCCCAGCATTTT. Amino acid sequence: CASSFPDKPQHF.

The table lists this clonotype with many counts. The J gene is TRBJ1-2, the V gene TRBV5-1; 9 nucleotides agree with TRBD1. Germline V gives CDR1 SGHRS, CDR2 YFSETQ. Trimming removed 4 bases from V and 3 bases from J; junction bases left unmatched: 1. The CDR3 loop spans 13 amino acids. CDR3 amino acids: CASSGDRDYGYTF. The CDR3 DNA follows: TGCGCCAGCAGCGGGGACAGGGACTATGGCTACACCTTC.

This clonotype was counted many times. This rearrangement joins TRBV3-1 to TRBJ2-1; D unclear. Germline V gives CDR1 LGHDT, CDR2 YNNKEL (reference sequence). The CDR3 has 16 residues. The V end was cut by 5 bases, the J end by 0 bases, with 14 bases between. The CDR3: CASSERLQSSYNEQFF. CDR3 bases: TGTGCCAGCAGCGAGAGGCTTCAGAGCTCCTACAATGAGCAGTTCTTC.

This clonotype was detected only a few times. CDR3 bases: TGTGCCAGTAGTGGCAGGCAGGGGAACACTGAAGCTTTCTTT. Its translation is CASSGRQGNTEAFF. The V call is TRBV19, the J call TRBJ1-1; weak D call: TRBD1 (5 bases). The V end was cut by 5 bases, the J end by 1 base, with 11 bases between. The V gene's germline CDR1 is LNHDA and CDR2 SQIVND (reference sequence). The CDR3 sequence is 14 residues long.

This clonotype was picked up many times. The chain has TRBV11-2 and TRBJ1-2; weak D call: TRBD1 (5 bases). The V gene's germline CDR1 is SGHAT and CDR2 FQNNGV. The ends were cut back, 10 bases at V and 6 bases at J, with 21 bases in the middle. The CDR3 extends over 14 amino acids. Here the CDR3 DNA reads TGTGCCACCAATCATTTCGGGGGAAGGGATGGCTACACCTTC. Its protein product is CATNHFGGRDGYTF.

This clonotype was seen repeatedly, ten times or more. CDR3: CSASTGSYEQYF. As DNA, the CDR3 is TGCAGTGCTAGCACAGGGAGCTACGAGCAGTACTTC. J is TRBJ2-7 and V is TRBV20-1, with D possibly matching TRBD1 (6 bases). Germline-derived CDR1 and CDR2 are DFQATT and SNEGSKA (reference sequence). Deletions cut 3 bases from V and 3 bases from J, with 9 bases between. The CDR3 covers 12 residues.

This clonotype was observed many times. The J gene is TRBJ1-1, the V gene TRBV10-1; D gene unclear. This CDR3 contains 14 residues. Germline-derived CDR1 and CDR2 are WNHNN and SYGVQD (reference sequence). The ends were cut back, 4 bases at V and 6 bases at J, with 15 bases in the middle. CDR3 region: CASSAGSLESEAFF. Here the CDR3 DNA reads TGCGCCAGCAGTGCGGGGTCTCTCGAGTCTGAAGCTTTCTTT.

This clonotype has at least ten counts. V usage is TRBV6-6 and J usage is TRBJ2-7; TRBD1 matches 12 bases. There are 14 residues in the CDR3. V shed 6 bases, J shed 5 bases, and the junction held 5 bases outside the gene matches. Per the germline V gene, CDR1 is MNHNY and CDR2 is SVGAGI (reference sequence). The CDR3 protein is CASRTGTGGNEQYF. The CDR3, as DNA: TGTGCCAGCAGGACCGGGACAGGGGGCAACGAGCAGTACTTC.

The table lists this clonotype with many counts. The CDR3 DNA follows: TGCGCCAGCAGCTTCTCACAGGGGGCTTATGGATATGGCTACACCTTC. Translated, it gives CASSFSQGAYGYGYTF. The chain links TRBV5-1 to TRBJ1-2; 9 nucleotides agree with TRBD1. The CDR3 loop spans 16 amino acids. The ends lost 2 bases at V and 5 bases at J; junction bases unmatched: 10. Germline CDR1 is SGHRS and CDR2 is YFSETQ.

This clonotype was found many times. CDR3 coding DNA: TGCAGCGCTGGGGGAGGACAGTTTGCAACTAATGAAAAACTGTTTTTT. It specifies CSAGGGQFATNEKLFF. This chain links TRBV29-1 with TRBJ1-4; D is possibly TRBD1 (6 bases). CDR1 and CDR2 (germline): SQVTM, ANQGSEA. V lost 7 bases and J lost 0, with 18 bases in between. The CDR3 runs 16 residues. Using reference TRBV29-1 and TRBJ1-4 for the parts outside the CDR3, the full variable domain is SAVISQKPSRDICQRGTSLTIQCQVDSQVTMMFWYRQQPGQSLTLIATANQGSEATYESGFVIDKFPISRPNLTFSTLTVSNMSPEDSSIYLCSAGGGQFATNEKLFFGSGTQLSVL.

This clonotype was counted only a few times. The rearrangement joins TRBV25-1 to TRBJ2-1; a possible D gene is TRBD2 (5 bases). The CDR3 is 13 amino acids. In germline, CDR1 is MGHDK, CDR2 SYGVNS. Trimming cost V 7 bases and J 4 bases, with 11 bases left between them. The DNA for the CDR3 is TGTGCCAGCACCCTAGGGAGATACAATGAGCAGTTCTTC. It encodes CASTLGRYNEQFF. The variable domain in full, completed from reference TRBV25-1 and TRBJ2-1, reads EADIYQTPRYLVIGTGKKITLECSQTMGHDKMYWYQQDPGMELHLIHYSYGVNSTEKGDLSSESTVSRIRTEHFPLTLESARPSHTSQYLCASTLGRYNEQFFGPGTRLTVL.